The TCR beta chain described here comes from a study of shared clonotypes between healthy human individuals. The CDR3 spans 13 residues. The germline V and J ends were trimmed by 1 base and 6 bases, with 11 bases remaining between them. The V gene's germline CDR1 is SGHKS and CDR2 YYEKEE (reference sequence). The study, taken as a whole, reports: Estimated clonotype richness was generally higher in naive than memory subsets.

In replicate PCRs of sorted subsets, around 200 ng DNA, roughly 27,000 T cell genomes, was used. Profiled with immunoSEQ multiplex PCR; TCRdb holds only in-frame clones, not every one. Of over a million clones in the sample, roughly 98% are singletons; the top ten hold around 0.45%. CD4+ cells underwent separation, giving CD45RA+ naive and CD45RA-negative memory subsets. Comments on this clone: As yet, its antigen is unknown.

This sequence joins TRBV5-5 and TRBJ2-7; D is undetermined. This clonotype was obtained from a man aged 25 to 45 in good health. The sample comprised naive CD4+ T cells sorted from blood. As to subset: CD45RA+ positively selected. Here the CDR3 reads CASSLWGSGEQYF. The CDR3 coding sequence is TGTGCCAGCAGCTTGTGGGGATCGGGCGAGCAGTACTTC.